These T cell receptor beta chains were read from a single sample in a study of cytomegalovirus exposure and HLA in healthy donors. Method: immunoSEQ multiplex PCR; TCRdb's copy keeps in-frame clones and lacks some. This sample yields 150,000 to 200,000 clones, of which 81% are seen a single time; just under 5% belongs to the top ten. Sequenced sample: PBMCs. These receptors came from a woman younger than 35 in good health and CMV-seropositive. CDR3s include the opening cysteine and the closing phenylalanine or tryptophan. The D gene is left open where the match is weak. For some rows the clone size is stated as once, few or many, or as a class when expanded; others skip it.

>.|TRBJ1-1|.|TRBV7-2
TGTGCCAGCAGCTTAACCCCACGGGCTGAAGCTTTCTTT
CASSLTPRAEAFF
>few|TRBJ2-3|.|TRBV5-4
TGTGCCAGCAGCTTGAAGGGGGTGAGCACAGATACGCAGTATTTT
CASSLKGVSTDTQYF
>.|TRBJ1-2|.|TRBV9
TGTGCCAGCAGCCTCATCAGCGGACAGTCCTTCTATGGCTACACCTTC
CASSLISGQSFYGYTF
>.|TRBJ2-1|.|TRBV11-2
TGTGCCAGCAAGAGCTCCTACAATGAGCAGTTCTTC
CASKSSYNEQFF
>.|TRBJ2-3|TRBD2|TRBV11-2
TGTGCCAGCAGCCGGGAAGCGGGGGGGCTCCCAGATACGCAGTATTTT
CASSREAGGLPDTQYF
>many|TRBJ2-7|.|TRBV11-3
TGTGCCAGCAGCCGGGGGGCAGGGGACTTGTACGAGCAGTACTTC
CASSRGAGDLYEQYF
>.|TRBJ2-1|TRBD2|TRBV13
TGTGCCAGCGCCCGGGGAGCGGGGGTGAGTAACAATGAGCAGTTCTTC
CASARGAGVSNNEQFF
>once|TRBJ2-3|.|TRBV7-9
TGTGCCAGCAGCGGGGGGTTGGATACGCAGTATTTT
CASSGGLDTQYF
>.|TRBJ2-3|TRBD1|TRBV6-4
TGTGCCAGCAGGGGGACCCGGGACAGGGGTAGGGTAAGAGATACGCAGTATTTT
CASRGTRDRGRVRDTQYF
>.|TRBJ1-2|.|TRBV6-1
TGTGCCAGCAGTGAATCCCGCGACAGGCACTATGGCTACACCTTC
CASSESRDRHYGYTF
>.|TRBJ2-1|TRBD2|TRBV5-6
TGTGCCAGCAGCCCTCCTGGCGGGGGATTCTACAATGAGCAGTTCTTC
CASSPPGGGFYNEQFF
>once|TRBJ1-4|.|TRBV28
TGTGCCAGCAGTTTTTGGCGGAATGAAAAACTGTTTTTT
CASSFWRNEKLFF
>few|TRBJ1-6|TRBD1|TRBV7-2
TGTGCCAGCAGCTTCTCCAACCGACAGGGGAATTCACCCCTCCACTTT
CASSFSNRQGNSPLHF
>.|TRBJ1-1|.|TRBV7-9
TGTGCCAGCAGCACAGGGACCACGAACACTGAAGCTTTCTTT
CASSTGTTNTEAFF
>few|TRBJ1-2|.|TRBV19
TGTGCCAGTCACAACCCGACAGTAGGGGGTTATGGCTACACCTTC
CASHNPTVGGYGYTF
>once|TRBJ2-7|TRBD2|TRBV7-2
TGTGCCAGCAGCTTTCTAGGACTAGCGACCTCGGGGGTGGAGCAGTACTTC
CASSFLGLATSGVEQYF
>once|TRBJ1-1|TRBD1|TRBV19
TGTGCCAGTACTCGGACAGGGGGCACTGAAGCTTTCTTT
CASTRTGGTEAFF
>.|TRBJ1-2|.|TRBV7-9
TGTGCCAGCAGCCGGACCCCGGAGGCGGATCCTGGCTACACCTTC
CASSRTPEADPGYTF
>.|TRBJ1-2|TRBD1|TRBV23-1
TGCGCCAGCAGTCAATCAGGGGACAGACTCAACTATGGCTACACCTTC
CASSQSGDRLNYGYTF
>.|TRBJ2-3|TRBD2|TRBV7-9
TGTGCCAGCAGCCCTGGGACTAGTGTAGATACGCAGTATTTT
CASSPGTSVDTQYF
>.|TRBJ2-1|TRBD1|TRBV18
TGTGCCAGCTCCAGACAGGGCAATGAGCAGTTCTTC
CASSRQGNEQFF
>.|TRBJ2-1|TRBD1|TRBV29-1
TGCAGCGGGTCCTGGACAGGGGGGTTGAGTGAGCAGTTCTTC
CSGSWTGGLSEQFF
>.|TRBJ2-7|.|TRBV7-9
TGTGCCAGCAGCTCGACAGTTAACTACGAGCAGTACTTC
CASSSTVNYEQYF
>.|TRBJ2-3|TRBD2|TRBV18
TGTGCCAGCTCACCTGGGAGGGGTGTAACAGATACGCAGTATTTT
CASSPGRGVTDTQYF
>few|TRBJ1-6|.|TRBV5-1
TGCGCCAGCAGCTTGGGACATGAGAATTCACCCCTCCACTTT
CASSLGHENSPLHF
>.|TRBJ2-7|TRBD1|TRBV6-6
TGTGCCAGCAGGGGACAGGGAAGCTACGAGCAGTACTTC
CASRGQGSYEQYF
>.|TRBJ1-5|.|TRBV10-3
TGTGCCATCAGTGAGTCAAGGGGGGGAGTTCAGCCCCAGCATTTT
CAISESRGGVQPQHF
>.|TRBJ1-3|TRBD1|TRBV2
TGTGCCAGCCGGGACAGAGTTATTAGCTCTGGAAACACCATATATTTT
CASRDRVISSGNTIYF
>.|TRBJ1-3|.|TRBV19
TGTGCCAGTAGTATGCAGGTCAGCTCTGGAAACACCATATATTTT
CASSMQVSSGNTIYF
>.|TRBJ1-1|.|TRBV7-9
TGTTCCAGCAGCACGGTAGGGGGAATTGAAGCTTTCTTT
CSSSTVGGIEAFF
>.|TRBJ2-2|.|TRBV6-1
TGTGCCAGCAGGGTCCCGGGGGACACCGGGGAGCTGTTTTTT
CASRVPGDTGELFF
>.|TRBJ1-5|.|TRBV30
TGTGCCTGGAGTGTACCCAGGGTTGGTCAGCCCCAGCATTTT
CAWSVPRVGQPQHF
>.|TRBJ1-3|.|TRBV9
TGTGCCAGCAGCGGTAGTTCTGGGCCTGGGTCGTTCTCTGGAAACACCATATATTTT
CASSGSSGPGSFSGNTIYF
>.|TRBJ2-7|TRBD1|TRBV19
TGTGCCAGTAGTATGGATAAGGGGGCATCATCCTACGAGCAGTACTTC
CASSMDKGASSYEQYF
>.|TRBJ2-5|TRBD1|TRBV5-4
TGTGCCAGCAGGAAAGGGACAGGGGATAATTCTTTAGAGACCCAGTACTTC
CASRKGTGDNSLETQYF
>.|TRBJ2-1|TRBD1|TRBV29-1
TGCAGCTCCAGGACAGGGGCTGGCGATGAGCAGTTCTTC
CSSRTGAGDEQFF
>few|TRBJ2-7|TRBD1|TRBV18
TGTGCCAGCTCCCCGACAGGGTTCGAGCAGTACTTC
CASSPTGFEQYF
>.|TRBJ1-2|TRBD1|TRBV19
TGTGCCAGTATTGGCAGGGGGCGAGGAGACTATGGCTACACCTTC
CASIGRGRGDYGYTF
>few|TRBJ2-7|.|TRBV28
TGTGCCAGCAGTATGGGACAGCGAGGAGGGGAGCAGTACTTC
CASSMGQRGGEQYF
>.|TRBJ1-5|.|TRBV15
TGTGCCACCGGCCAGGTTAGCAATCAGCCCCAGCATTTT
CATGQVSNQPQHF
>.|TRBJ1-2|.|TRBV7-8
TGTGCCAGCACCCCGGGTGGGGGCAGGTATGGCTACACCTTC
CASTPGGGRYGYTF
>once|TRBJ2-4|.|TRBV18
TGTGCCAGCTCACCAATGAGGGGGAATCTGGCCAAAAACATTCAGTACTTC
CASSPMRGNLAKNIQYF
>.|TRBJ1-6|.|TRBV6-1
TGTGCCAGCAGTGGAGCCGGGACACTCCATTCACCCCTCCACTTT
CASSGAGTLHSPLHF
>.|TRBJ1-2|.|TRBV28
TGTGCCAGCACAGGGCCGTATGGCTACACCTTC
CASTGPYGYTF